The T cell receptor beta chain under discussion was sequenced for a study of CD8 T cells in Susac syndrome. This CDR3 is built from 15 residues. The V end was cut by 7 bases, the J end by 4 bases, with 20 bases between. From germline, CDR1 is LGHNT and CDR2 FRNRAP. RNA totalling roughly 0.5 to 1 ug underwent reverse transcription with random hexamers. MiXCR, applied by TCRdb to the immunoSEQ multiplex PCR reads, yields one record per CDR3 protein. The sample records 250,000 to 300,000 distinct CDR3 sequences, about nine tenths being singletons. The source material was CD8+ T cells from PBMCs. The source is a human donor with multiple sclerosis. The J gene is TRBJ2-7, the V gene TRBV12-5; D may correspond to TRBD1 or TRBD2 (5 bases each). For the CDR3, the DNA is TGTGCTAGTGCCCCGGGATTGGGACGACTATACGAGCAGTACTTC. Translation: CASAPGLGRLYEQYF. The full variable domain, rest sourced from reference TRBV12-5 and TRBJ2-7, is DARVTQTPRHKVTEMGQEVTMRCQPILGHNTVFWYRQTMMQGLELLAYFRNRAPLDDSGMPKDRFSAEMPDATLATLKIQPSEPRDSAVYFCASAPGLGRLYEQYFGPGTRLTVT.